The sequence of this T cell receptor beta chain was determined in a study of T cell responses to AZD1222 COVID-19 vaccine. Method: immunoSEQ multiplex PCR; TCRdb's copy keeps in-frame clones and lacks some. In the table there are about 110,000 clones, around 94% of which are singletons. As for this clone: Its matching antigen is unknown.

Findings and limits, study-wide: Females outnumbered males among donors, who were mostly white British; clonal diversity was possibly underestimated. Regions 160-218 and 743-854 dominated among vaccine-associated CD4 TCRs spanning spike.

V was cut by 10 bases and J by 3 bases, with 30 bases left in between. The germline CDR1 and CDR2 sequences are SNHLY and FYNNEI. The CDR3 spans 18 residues. This clonotype was sampled from an adult in good health. Sequencing was performed on peripheral blood, taken on day 0 of AZD1222 vaccination. The V call is TRBV2, the J call TRBJ1-1; D may be TRBD1 (6 bases). Here the CDR3 DNA reads TGTGCCAAAGTCCAGATCTACAGGGTTCTGAGGTGGGACACTGAAGCTTTCTTT. As protein: CAKVQIYRVLRWDTEAFF.